This TCR beta chain appears in the sequencing data of a study of OX40 agonist ivuxolimab in advanced cancers. Study overall: Participants averaged roughly 60 years of age (range roughly 23 to 85) and were under 90% male. Among those treated, three patients had partial responses, one with hepatocellular carcinoma and two with cutaneous melanoma. Regarding the study as a whole: Specificity for antigen went undetermined in the expanded peripheral T cells.

Note on this clone: Antigen: not known.

Using immunoSEQ multiplex PCR, the repertoire was profiled, and TCRdb retains in-frame clones only, with some absent. The data show 65,000 to 80,000 clones, approximately 87% seen once. Germline V gene sequence: CDR1 SGHRS, CDR2 YFSETQ. CDR3 length: 14 amino acids. V lost 3 bases to trimming and J lost 1 base, with 10 bases between them. The cohort excluded patients with autoimmune disease history or systemic immunosuppression. This specimen was CD4+ or CD8+ T cells sorted from blood, taken in a trial of the OX40 agonist ivuxolimab. This receptor was identified in an adult with an advanced solid tumor such as melanoma, head and neck, liver or kidney cancer. V usage is TRBV5-1 and J usage is TRBJ1-1; D possibly corresponds to TRBD1 (5 bases). The CDR3 is CASSSQGGNTEAFF. Here the CDR3 DNA reads TGCGCCAGCAGCTCTCAGGGCGGGAACACTGAAGCTTTCTTT.